One sample yielded the 26 T cell receptor beta chains listed below, sequenced in a study of cytomegalovirus exposure and HLA in healthy donors. The PCR used 60 Vbeta and 13 Jbeta primers. The assay was immunoSEQ multiplex PCR, and TCRdb's table has in-frame clones only and misses some. Of 100,000 or so clones in the sample, around 84% were seen once. What was sequenced was PBMCs. These receptors all come from a man younger than 40 in good health and CMV-seronegative.

The V and J genes are TRBV5-1 and TRBJ2-5; weak D call: TRBD2 (6 bases). The end of the DNA is better explained by TRBJ2-7, so the J call may be wrong. Germline CDR1 reads SGHRS; CDR2 reads YFSETQ. The CDR3 covers 15 residues. CDR3 amino acids: CASSLKRGAPYEQYF. CDR3 nucleotides: TGCGCCAGCAGCTTGAAGCGCGGGGCCCCCTACGAGCAGTACTTC.

This sequence joins TRBV18 and TRBJ1-3; maybe TRBD1 (5 bases). The CDR3 consists of 14 residues. Germline CDR1 KGHSH, CDR2 LQKENI. V lost 1 base and J lost 5, with 9 bases in between. The CDR3 sequence is CASSPQGRRNTIYF. CDR3 nucleotides: TGTGCCAGCTCACCACAGGGGAGGAGAAACACCATATATTTT.

The genes are TRBV19 and TRBJ2-3; possibly TRBD1 for D (5 bases). Germline V CDR1 and CDR2: LNHDA, SQIVND (reference sequence). CDR3 size: 15 residues. V was trimmed by 6 bases and J by 1 base, leaving 14 bases between them. CDR3 sequence reads: CASSSRQGGTDTQYF. The CDR3 DNA follows: TGTGCCAGTAGCTCACGCCAGGGCGGCACAGATACGCAGTATTTT.

J is TRBJ1-3 and V is TRBV30, with TRBD1 as a possible D gene (5 bases). CDR3 length equals 14 residues. The germline gives CDR1 GTSNPN, CDR2 SVGIG (reference sequence). Trimming shortened V by 2 bases and J by 0 bases, and 8 bases separated the two germline ends. CDR3 in amino acids: CAWSQGNSGNTIYF. DNA of the CDR3: TGTGCCTGGAGTCAGGGCAACTCTGGAAACACCATATATTTT.

The chain has TRBV10-2 and TRBJ2-6; D not certain. Trimming shortened V by 3 bases and J by 0 bases, and 12 bases separated the two germline ends. CDR1 WSHSY and CDR2 SAAADI come from the germline V gene. CDR3 length equals 17 residues. CDR3 residues: CASSDFVEISGANVLTF. In nucleotides, the CDR3 is TGCGCCAGCAGTGATTTTGTGGAGATCTCTGGGGCCAACGTCCTGACTTTC.

CDR3 DNA: TGCGCCAGCAGCCAAGAACAGCGGGGGGCCGGACTCACAGATACGCAGTATTTT. Translating gives CASSQEQRGAGLTDTQYF. This chain connects TRBV4-3 to TRBJ2-3; 9 bases match TRBD2. The germline gives CDR1 LGHNA, CDR2 YSLEER. CDR3 length equals 18 residues. The V gene end was trimmed by 0 bases and the J gene end by 2 bases; junction bases not matched to a gene: 9.

The rearrangement joins TRBV6-5 to TRBJ1-5, with 7 bases aligning to TRBD1. In germline, CDR1 is MNHEY, CDR2 SVGAGI. V dropped 2 bases and J dropped 7; count of bases not matched to a gene: 5. This CDR3 region has 14 residues. The CDR3 is CASSYDRAGQPQHF. The CDR3 DNA is TGTGCCAGCAGTTACGACAGGGCCGGGCAGCCCCAGCATTTT.

The rearrangement joins TRBV10-3 to TRBJ2-2, with D perhaps matching TRBD1 (7 bases). Germline CDR1 ENHRY, CDR2 SYGVKD. This CDR3 is built from 15 residues. The V end lost 0 bases, the J end lost 5 bases, and 10 bases lay between the germline ends. The CDR3 protein is CAISESSGGTGELFF. The CDR3 bases are TGTGCCATCAGTGAGTCCTCAGGGGGGACCGGGGAGCTGTTTTTT.

The chain uses TRBV5-4 and TRBJ2-1, with TRBD2 as a possible D gene (7 bases). The CDR3 loop spans 15 amino acids. Trimming removed 9 bases at V and 2 bases at J, with 18 bases between. CDR1 is SGHNT, CDR2 YYREEE, per germline (reference sequence). The chain's CDR3 is CAIQLEGGAYNEQFF. The CDR3, as DNA: TGTGCCATCCAGCTTGAAGGGGGGGCCTACAATGAGCAGTTCTTC.

The chain recombines TRBV14 with TRBJ2-5; TRBD2 is a possible D gene (5 bases). The CDR3 is 16 residues long. In germline, CDR1 is SGHDN, CDR2 FVKESK. Between the trimmed V and J ends, which lost 0 bases and 5 bases, there was a span of 16 bases. CDR3 region: CASSQDLGLLGETQYF. For the CDR3, the DNA is TGTGCCAGCAGCCAAGATTTAGGACTTCTAGGGGAGACCCAGTACTTC.

The V gene is TRBV11-3, the J gene TRBJ2-7; D possibly corresponds to TRBD1 (6 bases). Germline V gene lookup returns CDR1 SGHNT and CDR2 YENEEA. Trimming removed 3 bases from V and 5 bases from J, with 20 bases in between. The CDR3 length is 16 residues. CDR3 bases: TGTGCCAGCAGCTTGGGGTACAGGGAAACTACTAACGAGCAGTACTTC. As protein: CASSLGYRETTNEQYF.

The chain carries TRBV5-1 and TRBJ2-7; maybe TRBD2 (6 bases). The germline CDR1 and CDR2 sequences are SGHRS and YFSETQ. V was trimmed by 4 bases and J by 2 bases, leaving 13 bases between them. CDR3 length: 14 residues. The CDR3 loop is CASSTGDFPYEQYF. In nucleotides, the CDR3 is TGCGCCAGCAGCACGGGAGACTTCCCCTACGAGCAGTACTTC. Using reference TRBV5-1 and TRBJ2-7 for the parts outside the CDR3, the full variable domain is KAGVTQTPRYLIKTRGQQVTLSCSPISGHRSVSWYQQTPGQGLQFLFEYFSETQRNKGNFPGRFSGRQFSNSRSEMNVSTLELGDSALYLCASSTGDFPYEQYFGPGTRLTVT.

The rearrangement links TRBV13 to TRBJ2-5, with 7 bases aligning to TRBD1. Gene TRBJ2-7 matches the end of the DNA better, so the J call may be wrong. The CDR3 sequence is 14 residues long. Germline CDR1 and CDR2: PRHDT and FYEKMQ (reference sequence). The chain's CDR3 is CASSSRDRHYEQYF. DNA for the CDR3: TGTGCCAGCAGCTCCCGGGACAGACACTACGAGCAGTACTTC.

The chain joins TRBV6-4 to TRBJ2-4, with 9 bases matching TRBD2. Germline V gene sequence: CDR1 MRHNA, CDR2 SNTAGT. The CDR3 covers 20 residues. V was clipped by 6 bases and J by 1 base; unmatched bases: 19. The CDR3 reads CASSSDGYSGSGIAKNIQYF. As DNA, the CDR3 is TGTGCCAGCAGCTCAGACGGATATAGCGGGAGTGGTATTGCCAAAAACATTCAGTACTTC.

The V and J genes are TRBV4-2 and TRBJ2-5; 9 bases match TRBD2. The CDR3 extends over 15 amino acids. J lost 5 bases, V lost 4 bases, and 8 bases had no gene match. The germline V gene has CDR1 LGHNA and CDR2 YNFKEQ. CDR3 in DNA: TGTGCCAGCAGCCCGTCTAGCGGGATTCAGGAGACCCAGTACTTC. Its translation is CASSPSSGIQETQYF.

This chain joins TRBV11-2 and TRBJ1-5; 8 bases are a match to TRBD1. Germline loops: CDR1 SGHAT, CDR2 FQNNGV. This CDR3 spans 14 amino acids. J gave up 2 bases and V 5 bases, and 2 bases lay outside the gene matches. The CDR3 region is CASSPTGGNQPQHF. The DNA of the CDR3 is TGTGCCAGCAGCCCGACAGGGGGCAATCAGCCCCAGCATTTT.

This clone has a handful of counts. The genes are TRBV6-5 and TRBJ1-4, with D perhaps matching TRBD1 (6 bases). The CDR3 runs 14 residues. CDR1 and CDR2 (germline): MNHEY, SVGAGI. Trimming took off 7 bases at V and 7 bases at J, with 16 bases between the two ends. The CDR3 DNA reads as TGTGCCAGCAAAAAGGGGGGGGGCGGTGAAAAACTGTTTTTT. It encodes CASKKGGGGEKLFF.

The gene calls are TRBV13 and TRBJ2-5; 7 positions match TRBD1. The J call may be in error: the DNA end matches TRBJ2-7 better. The CDR3 contains 16 residues. Germline CDR1 is PRHDT and CDR2 is FYEKMQ (reference sequence). The CDR3 DNA reads as TGTGCCAGCAGCTCCTCACTCCGGGACAGCTCCTACGAGCAGTACTTC. Its protein is CASSSSLRDSSYEQYF.

The chain combines TRBV19 with TRBJ1-1; no clear D gene. The CDR3 totals 14 residues. Germline lookup yields CDR1 LNHDA and CDR2 SQIVND (reference sequence). V was trimmed by 6 bases and J by 6 bases, leaving 17 bases between them. CDR3 residues: CASSATLQTAEAFF. The CDR3 bases are TGTGCCAGTAGCGCCACCCTACAAACAGCTGAAGCTTTCTTT.

The rearrangement joins TRBV27 to TRBJ2-3; a weak D match, TRBD2 (6 bases). The CDR3 is 15 residues long. The V end lost 0 bases, the J end lost 0 bases, and 7 bases lay between the germline ends. In germline, CDR1 is MNHEY, CDR2 SMNVEV (reference sequence). CDR3 amino acids: CASSLSSGSTDTQYF. In DNA, the CDR3 is TGTGCCAGCAGTTTATCTAGCGGTAGCACAGATACGCAGTATTTT.

The V gene is TRBV9, the J gene TRBJ2-2; 7 positions match TRBD1. Losses at the gene ends were 4 bases for V and 2 bases for J; bases not matched to a gene: 14. CDR3 length: 18 residues. The V gene's germline CDR1 is SGDLS and CDR2 YYNGEE. The chain's CDR3 is CASSLYFDRDGNTGELFF. The DNA for the CDR3 is TGTGCCAGCAGCCTATATTTCGACAGGGACGGAAACACCGGGGAGCTGTTTTTT.

The chain links TRBV9 to TRBJ1-5; TRBD1 is a possible D gene (5 bases). With 0 bases removed from V and 2 bases from J, the gap between germline ends came to 9 bases. The CDR3 has 15 residues. Looked up from germline, CDR1 is SGDLS and CDR2 is YYNGEE. Here the CDR3 reads CASSVEGHGNQPQHF. CDR3 sequence (DNA): TGTGCCAGCAGCGTAGAAGGACACGGCAATCAGCCCCAGCATTTT.

The chain combines TRBV7-9 with TRBJ2-7, with 10 bases matching TRBD1. J gave up 3 bases and V 0 bases, and 2 bases lay outside the gene matches. Germline V gene sequence: CDR1 SEHNR, CDR2 FQNEAQ (reference sequence). The CDR3 loop spans 15 amino acids. For the CDR3, the DNA is TGTGCCAGCAGCTTAGCGAGGACAGGGGGCTACGAGCAGTACTTC. Amino acids: CASSLARTGGYEQYF.

The rearrangement joins TRBV13 to TRBJ2-2; 7 bases match TRBD2. The germline CDR1 and CDR2 sequences are PRHDT and FYEKMQ (reference sequence). The CDR3 has 12 residues. The CDR3 sequence: CANRGSTGELFF. In nucleotides, the CDR3 is TGTGCTAACCGCGGGAGTACCGGGGAGCTGTTTTTT.

The genes are TRBV6-5 and TRBJ2-7; the match to TRBD1 covers 9 bases. The CDR3 spans 13 residues. Germline CDR1 and CDR2: MNHEY and SVGAGI. V lost 6 bases to trimming and J lost 4 bases; unmatched junction nucleotides: 4. The CDR3 sequence: CASRTGGVYEQYF. The DNA of the CDR3 is TGTGCCAGCAGAACAGGGGGCGTTTACGAGCAGTACTTC.

The chain uses TRBV6-5 and TRBJ1-5, with D hard to call. Trimming removed 6 bases from V and 11 bases from J, with 17 bases in between. This CDR3 is built from 13 residues. CDR1 is MNHEY, CDR2 SVGAGI, per germline. The CDR3 spells CASRGSESRTQHF. CDR3 sequence (DNA): TGTGCCAGCAGAGGATCCGAATCGAGGACCCAGCATTTT.